Sequencing of this TCR beta chain was carried out in a study of T cells in Graves' hyperthyroidism and ophthalmopathy. Study-wide results and limits: Among thyroid clonotypes expanded above 0.001, most also appeared in blood.

In this sample, this clonotype turned up many times. Its antigen is still unknown. Any patient presenting with uncontrolled infection, other autoimmune disease, pregnancy or lactation was left out. This CDR3 contains 15 residues. In germline, CDR1 is SEHNR, CDR2 FQNEAQ (reference sequence). Germline trimming cut 5 bases from V and 1 base from J; bases unmatched to any gene: 5. The CDR3 regions of TCR beta were amplified from RNA transcripts. First-round RT-PCR with HTBI primers amplified the TCR CDR3 region. MiXCR, applied by TCRdb to the multiplex PCR reads, yields one record per CDR3 protein. The sample holds roughly 240,000 distinct CDR3 sequences, 15% to 20% seen once.

The chain employs TRBV7-9 and TRBJ2-5, with 9 bases aligning to TRBD2. The sequence was collected from a woman under 30 with Graves' ophthalmopathy. Input material: blood. The CDR3 protein is CASSGSGSSQETQYF. The DNA of the CDR3 is TGTGCCAGCAGCGGTAGCGGGAGCAGCCAAGAGACCCAGTACTTC.